Included here is one T cell receptor beta chain sequence, with context. Its antigen is as yet unknown. CD45RA-negative memory and CD45RA+ naive subsets were split from the CD4+ cells. These data come from a study of shared clonotypes between healthy human individuals. General observations from the study: Larger estimated richness was generally seen in naive subsets than in memory subsets.

Germline V lookup: CDR1 SGHVS, CDR2 FNYEAQ. CDR3 length: 16 amino acids. The J segment lost 1 base and the V segment lost 5 bases, leaving 5 bases of the junction unmatched. Sequencing used immunoSEQ multiplex PCR; TCRdb keeps in-frame clones, though not all of them. This sample yields around 2.5 million clones, of which 93% are seen a single time; more than 0.35% belongs to the top ten. The chain links TRBV7-6 to TRBJ2-3; 11 nucleotides agree with TRBD2. The sequenced sample consisted of naive CD4+ T cells from PBMCs. Documented subset: CD45RA+ positively selected. This receptor was identified in a man aged 18 to 30 in good health. Some clones in this sample may be carry-over from other donors' samples. CDR3: CASSPGTSGRTDTQYF. The CDR3 DNA follows: TGTGCCAGCAGCCCCGGGACTAGCGGCCGCACAGATACGCAGTATTTT.